This TCR beta chain emerged from a study of metastatic and nonmetastatic thyroid tumors. Whole-study context: From malignant and benign thyroid patients, repertoires in blood and in tumor or nodule tissue were compared. The study, taken as a whole, reports: Reportedly, malignant thyroid tumors had significantly higher TCR beta diversity than benign nodules, in blood and tumor.

This CDR3 comprises 17 residues. V shed 5 bases and J shed 0 bases, with 17 bases lying between them. Germline CDR1 is SGHAT and CDR2 is FQNNGV. Among the patients, none had received any treatment before thyroid surgery. With respect to this clone: The antigen is not known.

In the authors' methods: The study's classifier, a distant-metastasis tool for papillary thyroid cancer, was built using CDR3 differences across clinicopathological groups. TCRdb re-analyzed the PCR reads through MiXCR. The V and J calls here are based on TCRdb, not the publication. This table has tens of thousands of clones, 10% to 15% appearing once. This clonotype was sampled from a female donor with papillary thyroid cancer or a benign thyroid nodule (not recorded which). Some clones in this sample may be carry-over from other donors' samples. J is TRBJ1-5 and V is TRBV11-2; tentative D call: TRBD1 (6 bases). The sample was blood. As DNA, the CDR3 is TGTGCCAGCAGCGGCCAGGGGTGGGGCTATAGCAATCAGCCCCAGCATTTT. Its translation is CASSGQGWGYSNQPQHF.